Below, one T cell receptor (beta chain) is given with its context. The antigen it binds to is not known. Per-base quality was not reported, and no clone a single base away is much larger than it. Taken from cysteine to phenylalanine, the CDR3 has 17 residues. Just CDR3 DNA is preserved here, 51 bases in frame from base 1. CDR1 SGHRS and CDR2 YFSETQ are derived from the germline V gene. V trim: 0 bases; J trim: 2 bases; unmatched bases: 7. The source of the sample is a study of T cell changes during pregnancy in multiple sclerosis (dated by TCRdb to between 2018 and 2020). The study in broad terms: In women with multiple sclerosis, the researchers looked at how the T cell repertoire shifted as pregnancy progressed.

Libraries were prepared through the immunoSEQ multiplex PCR assay. This immuneACCESS table, as held by TCRdb, lists in-frame sequences with V and J called but not all clones. Of the missing ones, under half trace to an unresolved V gene in checked studies; the others have no known cause. The sample yields 35,000 to 40,000 clones; about 90% were counted once. The ten biggest clones cover less than 1.5% of the sample. Sequencing was performed on CD4+ T cells from peripheral blood mononuclear cells, taken before pregnancy. The TCR sequence derives from a female donor with multiple sclerosis, enrolled in a pregnancy study. Here the chain combines TRBV5-1 and TRBJ2-7; 11 bases in the junction line up with TRBD2. The bases are TGCGCCAGCAGCTTGGACTCAACGGGACTAGCGGCCTACGAGCAGTACTTC. This sequence encodes CASSLDSTGLAAYEQYF.